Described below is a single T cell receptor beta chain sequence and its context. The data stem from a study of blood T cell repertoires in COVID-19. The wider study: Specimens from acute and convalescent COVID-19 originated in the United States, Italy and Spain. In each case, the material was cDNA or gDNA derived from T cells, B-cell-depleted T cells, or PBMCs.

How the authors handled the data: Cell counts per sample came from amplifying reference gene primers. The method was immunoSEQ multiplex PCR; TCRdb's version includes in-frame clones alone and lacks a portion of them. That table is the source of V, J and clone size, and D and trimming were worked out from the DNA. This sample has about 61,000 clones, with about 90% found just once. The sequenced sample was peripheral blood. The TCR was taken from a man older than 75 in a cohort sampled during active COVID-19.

The CDR3 is CASSWGPGQGGEQYF. For the CDR3, the DNA is TGTGCCAGCAGCTGGGGGCCGGGACAGGGTGGCGAGCAGTACTTC. The rearrangement links TRBV5-5 to TRBJ2-7, with TRBD1 matching over 9 bases. CDR1 SGHKS and CDR2 YYEKEE come from the germline V gene (reference sequence). The CDR3 consists of 15 residues. V lost 3 bases, J lost 6 bases, and 10 bases stayed unmatched.